The sequence of this TCR beta chain was determined in a study of blood T cell repertoires in COVID-19. Looking at the study overall: Researchers got acute and convalescent COVID-19 samples from the United States, Italy and Spain.

Germline CDR1 reads MNHEY; CDR2 reads SMNVEV (reference sequence). CDR3 length equals 15 residues. V gave up 4 bases and J gave up 2 bases; unmatched junction bases: 7. Using immunoSEQ multiplex PCR, the repertoire was profiled, and TCRdb retains in-frame clones only, with some absent. The sample gives roughly 150,000 clones, about 77% of which show up once; 3.5% to 4.5% is in the top ten. The sequence was obtained from a man in his sixties with acute or convalescent COVID-19. This chain joins TRBV27 and TRBJ2-5; 7 nucleotides match TRBD1. Sequenced sample: peripheral blood. The CDR3: CASSSPEQGQETQYF. The CDR3 DNA sequence: TGTGCCAGCAGTTCCCCGGAACAGGGGCAAGAGACCCAGTACTTC.